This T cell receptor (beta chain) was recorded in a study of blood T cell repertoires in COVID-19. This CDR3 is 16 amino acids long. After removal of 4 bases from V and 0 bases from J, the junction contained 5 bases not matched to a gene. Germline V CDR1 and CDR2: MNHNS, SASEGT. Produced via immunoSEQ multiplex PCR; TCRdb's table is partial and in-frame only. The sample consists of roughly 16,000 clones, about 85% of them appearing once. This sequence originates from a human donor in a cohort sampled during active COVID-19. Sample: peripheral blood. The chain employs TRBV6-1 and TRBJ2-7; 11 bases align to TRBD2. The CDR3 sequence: CASSGRLAGGSYEQYF. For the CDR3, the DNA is TGTGCCAGCAGTGGCCGGCTAGCGGGGGGCTCCTACGAGCAGTACTTC.